What follows describes a single T cell receptor beta chain. Its specificity is not known. One entry per CDR3 protein, called by TCRdb with MiXCR from the reads. The top ten hold just under 45% of the sample, which has around 430,000 distinct CDR3 sequences, about two fifths seen once. This entry belongs to a study of T cell repertoires in cytomegalovirus infection. Study-level information: Peptides in the study included HLA-C-restricted and HLA-B-restricted CMV epitopes. In public TCR beta signatures, there were indications of both CMV infection and matching HLA type. Study-level points and caveats: Dominating the ex vivo response were HLA-C-restricted CMV-specific TCR beta clonotypes.

Trimming at V came to 3 bases and at J to 5 bases, leaving 6 bases not matched to a gene. This CDR3 has 15 residues. The TCR sequence derives from a human donor in good health (CMV status not recorded). Some clones in this sample may be carry-over from other donors' samples. This sample comprised cultured PBMCs, obtained from culture after CMV antigen stimulation. The chain employs TRBV12-3 or TRBV12-4 and TRBJ2-2, with 7 positions matching TRBD1. The CDR3 loop is CASSFSTGWTGELFF. CDR3 nucleotides: TGTGCCAGCAGTTTCTCGACAGGGTGGACCGGGGAGCTGTTTTTT.